This record looks at one T cell receptor (beta chain) sequence and its context. The data were taken from a study of blood T cell repertoires in COVID-19. Clones were sequenced by immunoSEQ multiplex PCR, and TCRdb holds only the in-frame ones, with some missing. The table has approximately 300,000 clones, about nine tenths seen once. The length of the CDR3 is 15 residues. V was cut by 5 bases and J by 4 bases, with 17 bases left in between. Per the germline V gene, CDR1 is LGHDT and CDR2 is YNNKEL (reference sequence). The study recruited people aged roughly 18 to 89 years across about 25 US areas. What was sequenced was PBMCs or T cells enriched from blood (not recorded which). The chain recombines TRBV3-1 (or the pseudogene TRBV3-2) with TRBJ1-1; D ambiguous. This clonotype was sampled from a man aged 55 to 69 who had recovered from COVID-19. The CDR3 protein is CASSLRWGEGTEAFF. For the CDR3, the DNA is TGTGCCAGCAGCTTAAGGTGGGGTGAGGGCACTGAAGCTTTCTTT.